This TCR beta chain stems from a study of response to subunit inactivated influenza vaccine. Using its own MiXCR run on the RT-PCR reads, TCRdb lists one record per CDR3 protein. This sample yields 500,000 or so distinct CDR3 sequences, of which approximately 16% are seen a single time; less than 4% belongs to the top ten. This clonotype was detected ten times or more. Its antigen is still unknown. General study points: With each seasonal influenza vaccination, the authors suggested, few new T cells are recruited.

Material: CD4+ T cells sorted from PBMCs, obtained 23 to 25 months after vaccination. The receptor was isolated from a man aged 50-75 years who received an inactivated influenza vaccine.

In DNA form, the CDR3 reads TGCAGCGTTTCCAGGGACGCCTACGAGCAGTACTTC. Translated: CSVSRDAYEQYF. This chain joins TRBV29-1 and TRBJ2-7; D possibly matches TRBD1 or TRBD2 (5 bases each). Trimming took off 5 bases at V and 2 bases at J, with 10 bases between the two ends. The V gene's germline CDR1 is SQVTM and CDR2 ANQGSEA. This CDR3 region has 12 residues.